This T cell receptor (beta chain) is from a study of blood T cell repertoires in COVID-19. As for the study in general: PBMCs, B-cell-depleted T cells, or T cells were the source of the cDNA or gDNA that made up the material.

Germline-derived CDR1 and CDR2 are WSHSY and SAAADI. The CDR3 is 14 residues long. V trimming: 6 bases; J trimming: 1 base; junction bases outside the gene matches: 4. Per the authors' pipeline: Reference gene primer amplification gave nucleated cell count estimates. Using immunoSEQ multiplex PCR, the repertoire was profiled, and TCRdb retains in-frame clones only, with some absent. V and J calls and clone size are copied from that table; D and trimming were computed from the DNA. The sample comprises 97,000 or so clones, 82% of which are singletons, and roughly 18% rests with the top ten. The sequenced material came from peripheral blood. The sequence was obtained from a man at least 80 years old with acute or convalescent COVID-19. This sequence joins TRBV10-2 and TRBJ2-3; 7 nucleotides line up with TRBD2. This CDR3 reads CASRYGLGTDTQYF. DNA of the CDR3: TGCGCCAGCAGATATGGACTAGGCACAGATACGCAGTATTTT.